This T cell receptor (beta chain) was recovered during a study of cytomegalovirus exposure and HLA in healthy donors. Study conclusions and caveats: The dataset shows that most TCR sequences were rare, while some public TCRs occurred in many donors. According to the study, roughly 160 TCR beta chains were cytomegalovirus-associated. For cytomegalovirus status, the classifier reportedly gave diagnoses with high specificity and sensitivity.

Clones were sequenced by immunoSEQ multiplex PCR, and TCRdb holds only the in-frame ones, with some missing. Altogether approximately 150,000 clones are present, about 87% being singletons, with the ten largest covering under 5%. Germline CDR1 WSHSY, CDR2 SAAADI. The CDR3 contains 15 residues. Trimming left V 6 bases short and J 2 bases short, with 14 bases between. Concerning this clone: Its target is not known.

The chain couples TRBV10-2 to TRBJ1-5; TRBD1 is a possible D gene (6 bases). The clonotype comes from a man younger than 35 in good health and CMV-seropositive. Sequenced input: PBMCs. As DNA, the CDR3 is TGCGCCAGCAGCGACACAGGGATGGGCAATCAGCCCCAGCATTTT. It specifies CASSDTGMGNQPQHF.